Detailed here is one T cell receptor beta chain. The antigen is undetermined. There are 14 residues in the CDR3. The germline CDR1 and CDR2 sequences are LNHDA and SQIVND (reference sequence). Trimming left V 8 bases short and J 3 bases short, with 14 bases between. Investigators divided CD4+ cells into CD45RA+ naive and CD45RA-negative memory subsets. This record comes from a study of shared clonotypes between healthy human individuals. Study at large: CD4 naive and memory got three plates each, CD8 naive two, CD8 memory one. General study points: Investigators expected sequencing depth to affect clonotype sharing among donors. Larger estimated richness was generally seen in naive subsets than in memory subsets.

Clones were sequenced by immunoSEQ multiplex PCR, and TCRdb holds only the in-frame ones, with some missing. The sample includes over 1.5 million clones, 95% to 99% seen only once; the top ten take around 0.47%. The sample was naive CD4+ T cells sorted from blood. Subset given: CD45RA+ positively selected. This chain connects TRBV19 to TRBJ2-1; TRBD2 might be the D (5 bases). This sequence was found in a man younger than 45 in good health. CDR3 sequence reads: CASARAGLYNEQFF. CDR3 in DNA: TGTGCCAGTGCCCGGGCGGGCCTCTACAATGAGCAGTTCTTC.